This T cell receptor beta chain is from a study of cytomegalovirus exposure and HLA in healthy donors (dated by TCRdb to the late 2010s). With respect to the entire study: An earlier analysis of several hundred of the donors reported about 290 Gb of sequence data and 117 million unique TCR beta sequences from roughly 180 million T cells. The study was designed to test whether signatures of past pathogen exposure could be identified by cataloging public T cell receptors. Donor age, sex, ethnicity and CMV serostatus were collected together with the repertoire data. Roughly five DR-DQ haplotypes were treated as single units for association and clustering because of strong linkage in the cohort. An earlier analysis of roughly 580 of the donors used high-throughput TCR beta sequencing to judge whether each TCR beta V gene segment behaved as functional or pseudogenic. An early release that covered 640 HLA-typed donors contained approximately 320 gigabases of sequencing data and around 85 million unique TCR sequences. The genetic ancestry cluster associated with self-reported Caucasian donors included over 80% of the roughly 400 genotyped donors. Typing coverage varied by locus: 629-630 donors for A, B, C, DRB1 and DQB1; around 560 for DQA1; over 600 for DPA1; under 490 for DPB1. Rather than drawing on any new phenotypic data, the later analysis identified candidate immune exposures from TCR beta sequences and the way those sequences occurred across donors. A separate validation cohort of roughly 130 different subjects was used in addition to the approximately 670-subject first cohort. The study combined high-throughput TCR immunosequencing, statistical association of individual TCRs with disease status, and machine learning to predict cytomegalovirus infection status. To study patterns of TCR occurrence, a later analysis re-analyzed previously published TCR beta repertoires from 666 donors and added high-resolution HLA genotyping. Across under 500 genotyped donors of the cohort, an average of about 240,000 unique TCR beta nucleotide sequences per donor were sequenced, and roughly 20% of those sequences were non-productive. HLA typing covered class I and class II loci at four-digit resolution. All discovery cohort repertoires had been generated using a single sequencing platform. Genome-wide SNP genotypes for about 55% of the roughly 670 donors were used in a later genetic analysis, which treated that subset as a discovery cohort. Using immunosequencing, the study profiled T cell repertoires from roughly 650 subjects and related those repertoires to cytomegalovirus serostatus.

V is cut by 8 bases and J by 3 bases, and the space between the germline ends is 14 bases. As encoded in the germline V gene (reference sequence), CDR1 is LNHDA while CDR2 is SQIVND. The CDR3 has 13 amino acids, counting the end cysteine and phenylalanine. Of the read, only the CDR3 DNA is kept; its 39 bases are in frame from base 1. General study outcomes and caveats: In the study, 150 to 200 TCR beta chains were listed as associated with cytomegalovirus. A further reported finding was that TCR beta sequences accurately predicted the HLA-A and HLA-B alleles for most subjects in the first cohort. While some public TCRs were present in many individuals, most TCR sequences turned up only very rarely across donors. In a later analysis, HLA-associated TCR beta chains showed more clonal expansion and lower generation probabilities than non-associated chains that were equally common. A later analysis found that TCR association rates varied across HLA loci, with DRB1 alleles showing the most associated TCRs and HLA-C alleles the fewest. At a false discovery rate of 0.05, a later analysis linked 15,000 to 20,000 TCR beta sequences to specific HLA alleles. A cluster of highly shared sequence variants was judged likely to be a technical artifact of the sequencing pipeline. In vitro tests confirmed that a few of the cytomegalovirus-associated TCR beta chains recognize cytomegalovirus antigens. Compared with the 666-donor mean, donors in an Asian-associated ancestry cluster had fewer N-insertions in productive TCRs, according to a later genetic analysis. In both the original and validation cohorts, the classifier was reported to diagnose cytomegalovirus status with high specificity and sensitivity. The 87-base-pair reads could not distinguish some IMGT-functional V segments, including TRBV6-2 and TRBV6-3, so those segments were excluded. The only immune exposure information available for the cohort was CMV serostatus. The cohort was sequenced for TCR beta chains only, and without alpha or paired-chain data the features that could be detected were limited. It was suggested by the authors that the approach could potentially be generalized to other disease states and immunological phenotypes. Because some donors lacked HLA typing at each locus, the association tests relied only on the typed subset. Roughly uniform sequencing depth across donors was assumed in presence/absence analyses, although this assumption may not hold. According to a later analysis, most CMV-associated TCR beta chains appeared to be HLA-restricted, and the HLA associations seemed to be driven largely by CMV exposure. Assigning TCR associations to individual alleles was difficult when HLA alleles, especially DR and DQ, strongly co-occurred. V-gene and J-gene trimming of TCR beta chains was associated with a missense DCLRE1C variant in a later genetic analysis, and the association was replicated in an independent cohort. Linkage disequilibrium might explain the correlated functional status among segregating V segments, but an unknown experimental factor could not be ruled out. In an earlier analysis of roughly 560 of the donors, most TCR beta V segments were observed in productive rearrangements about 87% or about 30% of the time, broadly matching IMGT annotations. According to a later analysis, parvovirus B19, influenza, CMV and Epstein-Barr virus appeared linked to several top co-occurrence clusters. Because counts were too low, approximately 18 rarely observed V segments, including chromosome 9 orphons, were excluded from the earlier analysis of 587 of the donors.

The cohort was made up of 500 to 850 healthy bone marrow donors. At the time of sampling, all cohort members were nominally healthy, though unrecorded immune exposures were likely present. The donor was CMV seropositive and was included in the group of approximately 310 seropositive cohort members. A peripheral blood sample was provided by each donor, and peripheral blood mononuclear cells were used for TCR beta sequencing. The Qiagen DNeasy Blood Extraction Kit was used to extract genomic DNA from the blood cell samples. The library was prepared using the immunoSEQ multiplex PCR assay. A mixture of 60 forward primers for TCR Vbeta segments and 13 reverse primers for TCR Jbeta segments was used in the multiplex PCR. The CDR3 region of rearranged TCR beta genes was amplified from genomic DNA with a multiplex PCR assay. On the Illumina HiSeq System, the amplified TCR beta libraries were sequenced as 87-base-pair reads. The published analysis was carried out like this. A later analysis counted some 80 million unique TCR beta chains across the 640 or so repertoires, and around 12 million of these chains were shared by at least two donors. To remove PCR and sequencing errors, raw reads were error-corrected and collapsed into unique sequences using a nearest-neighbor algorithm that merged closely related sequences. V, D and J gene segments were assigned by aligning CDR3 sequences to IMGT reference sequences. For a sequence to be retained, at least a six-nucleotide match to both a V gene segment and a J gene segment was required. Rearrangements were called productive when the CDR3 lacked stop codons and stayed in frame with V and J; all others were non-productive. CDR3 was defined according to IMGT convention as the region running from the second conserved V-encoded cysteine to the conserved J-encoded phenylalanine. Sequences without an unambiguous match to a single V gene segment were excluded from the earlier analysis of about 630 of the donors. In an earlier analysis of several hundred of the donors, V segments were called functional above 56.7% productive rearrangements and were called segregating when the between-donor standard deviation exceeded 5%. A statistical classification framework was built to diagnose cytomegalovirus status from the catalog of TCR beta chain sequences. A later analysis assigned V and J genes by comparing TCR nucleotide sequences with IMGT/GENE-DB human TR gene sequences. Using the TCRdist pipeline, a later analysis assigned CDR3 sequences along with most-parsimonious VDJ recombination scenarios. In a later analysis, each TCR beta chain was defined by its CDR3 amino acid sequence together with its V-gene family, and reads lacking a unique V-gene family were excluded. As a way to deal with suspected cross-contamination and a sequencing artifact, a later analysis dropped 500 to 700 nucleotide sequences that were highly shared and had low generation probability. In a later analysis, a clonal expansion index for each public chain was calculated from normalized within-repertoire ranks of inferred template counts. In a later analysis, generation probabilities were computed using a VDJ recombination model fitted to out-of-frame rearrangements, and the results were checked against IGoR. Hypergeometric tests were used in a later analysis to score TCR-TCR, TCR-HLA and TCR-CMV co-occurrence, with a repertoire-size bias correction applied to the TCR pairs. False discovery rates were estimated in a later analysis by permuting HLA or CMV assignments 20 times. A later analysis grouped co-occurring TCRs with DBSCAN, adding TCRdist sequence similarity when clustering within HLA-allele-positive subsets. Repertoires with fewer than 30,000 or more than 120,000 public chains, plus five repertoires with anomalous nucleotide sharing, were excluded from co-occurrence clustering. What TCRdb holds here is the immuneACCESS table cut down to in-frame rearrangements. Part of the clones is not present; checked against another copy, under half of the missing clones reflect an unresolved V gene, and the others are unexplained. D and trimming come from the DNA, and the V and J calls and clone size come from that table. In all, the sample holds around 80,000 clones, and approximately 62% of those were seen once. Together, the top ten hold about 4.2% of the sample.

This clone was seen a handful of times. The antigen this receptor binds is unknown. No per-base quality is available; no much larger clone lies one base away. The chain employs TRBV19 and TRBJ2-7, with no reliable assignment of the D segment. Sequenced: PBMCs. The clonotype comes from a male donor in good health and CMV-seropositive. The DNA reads TGTGCCAGTGGCTTACGCCTCCACTACGAGCAGTACTTC. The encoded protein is CASGLRLHYEQYF. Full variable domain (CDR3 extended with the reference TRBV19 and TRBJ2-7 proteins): DGGITQSPKYLFRKEGQNVTLSCEQNLNHDAMYWYRQDPGQGLRLIYYSQIVNDFQKGDIAEGYSVSREKKESFPLTVTSAQKNPTAFYLCASGLRLHYEQYFGPGTRLTVT.